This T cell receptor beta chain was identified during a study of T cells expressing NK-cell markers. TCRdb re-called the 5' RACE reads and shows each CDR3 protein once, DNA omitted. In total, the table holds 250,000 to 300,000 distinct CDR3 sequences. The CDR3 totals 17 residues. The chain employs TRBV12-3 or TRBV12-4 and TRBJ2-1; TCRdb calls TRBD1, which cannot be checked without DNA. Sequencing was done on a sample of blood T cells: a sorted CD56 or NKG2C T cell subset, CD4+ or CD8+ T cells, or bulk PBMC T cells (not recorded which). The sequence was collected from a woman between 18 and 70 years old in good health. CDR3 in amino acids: CASSPTGFTSGYNEQFF.